The next 5 T cell receptor beta chains were all read from a single sample in a study of blood T cell repertoires in COVID-19. Libraries were prepared by immunoSEQ multiplex PCR; TCRdb keeps only in-frame clonotypes and omits some of them. Counted here are 100,000 to 150,000 clones, approximately 87% occurring once; the ten biggest clones make up approximately 2%. Sequencing was done on a sample of peripheral blood. The receptors shown here come from a woman aged 45 to 65 with acute or convalescent COVID-19.

The rearrangement links TRBV4-1 to TRBJ2-7; possibly TRBD1 for D (7 bases). In germline, CDR1 is MGHRA, CDR2 YSYEKL. This CDR3 has 13 amino acids. V was clipped by 4 bases and J by 6 bases, with 13 bases between them. CDR3: CASSPQGGSEQYF. CDR3 in DNA: TGCGCCAGCAGCCCCCAGGGGGGTAGCGAGCAGTACTTC.

The gene calls are TRBV19 and TRBJ1-5; D gene uncertain. This CDR3 has 15 amino acids. CDR1 is LNHDA and CDR2 is SQIVND in the germline V gene (reference sequence). Trimming left V 5 bases short and J 6 bases short, with 17 bases between. The chain's CDR3 is CASSSEGRTGQPQHF. The CDR3 bases are TGTGCCAGTAGTTCGGAGGGAAGAACGGGTCAGCCCCAGCATTTT.

The chain is built from TRBV19 and TRBJ2-7; perhaps TRBD1 as D (5 bases). The CDR3 runs 14 residues. V lost 4 bases and J 2 bases, leaving 12 bases between the germline ends. Per the germline V gene, CDR1 is LNHDA and CDR2 is SQIVND (reference sequence). The CDR3 DNA reads TGTGCCAGTAGTAATCAAAGGGGCCCCTACGAGCAGTACTTC. Residues: CASSNQRGPYEQYF. Full variable domain (missing parts from reference TRBV19 and TRBJ2-7): DGGITQSPKYLFRKEGQNVTLSCEQNLNHDAMYWYRQDPGQGLRLIYYSQIVNDFQKGDIAEGYSVSREKKESFPLTVTSAQKNPTAFYLCASSNQRGPYEQYFGPGTRLTVT.

The CDR3: CASSTRGEETQYF. DNA of the CDR3: TGTGCCAGCAGTACACGGGGTGAAGAGACCCAGTACTTC. The chain combines TRBV28 with TRBJ2-5; D might be TRBD2 (5 bases). V lost 5 bases and J lost 3, with 10 bases in between. Germline V gene sequence: CDR1 MDHEN, CDR2 SYDVKM. CDR3 length: 13 residues.

The chain employs TRBV7-9 and TRBJ2-3; TRBD1 is a possible D gene (6 bases). The CDR3 contains 14 residues. Germline CDR1 is SEHNR and CDR2 is FQNEAQ (reference sequence). The V end lost 10 bases, the J end lost 0 bases, and 14 bases lay between the germline ends. The CDR3 region has the DNA TGTGCCACCTACAGGGAGACTAGCACAGATACGCAGTATTTT. Translated, it gives CATYRETSTDTQYF.